This TCR beta chain originates from a study of cytomegalovirus exposure and HLA in healthy donors (dated by TCRdb to about 2017). At the level of the whole study: According to a later analysis, the 110 or so validation repertoires were produced on the same platform as the roughly 600 repertoires of the first cohort. A separate validation cohort of about 110 different subjects was used in addition to the approximately 670-subject first cohort. The study was designed to test whether signatures of past pathogen exposure could be identified by cataloging public T cell receptors. The study combined high-throughput TCR immunosequencing, statistical association of individual TCRs with disease status, and machine learning to predict cytomegalovirus infection status.

Donors formed part of the validation cohort, which comprised approximately 130 subjects and was distinct from the first cohort of under 850 subjects. CDR3 length: 16 amino acids, cysteine to phenylalanine. Only CDR3 DNA remains: 48 bases, in frame from the first base. The germline V end is reduced by 5 bases and the J end by 3 bases; junction bases left unmatched: 10. CDR1 and CDR2 are read off the germline V gene as KGHSH and LQKENI. Here is what the overall study found, with its caveats: The study listed approximately 150 TCR beta chains as associated with cytomegalovirus. Of the cluster scores, approximately 95% were above 0 in a later analysis, which found that TCRs clustered in the first cohort also tended to co-occur in the 120 or so validation repertoires. According to the authors, the approach could potentially be generalized to other disease states and immunological phenotypes. The classifier was reported to diagnose cytomegalovirus status with high specificity and sensitivity in both the original and validation cohorts. The validation cohort had no HLA typing available for a later analysis, so co-occurrence within that cohort was assessed over all 120 or so repertoires. Across donors, most TCR sequences were observed very rarely, whereas some public TCRs were present in many individuals. A few of the identified cytomegalovirus-associated TCR beta chains were confirmed in vitro to be specific for cytomegalovirus antigens.

With respect to this clone: It has no known antigen specificity. Base qualities are missing; no much larger clone stands one base away.

The library was built by means of the immunoSEQ multiplex PCR assay. The study's processing was this. A statistical classification framework was built for diagnosing cytomegalovirus status from the catalog of TCR beta chain sequences. This is the immuneACCESS table as TCRdb keeps it, with only in-frame sequences that have V and J called. A part of the clones is gone; compared with another copy, unresolved V genes explain less than half, and the rest is unexplained. V, J and clone size were drawn from that table, and D and trimming were deduced from the DNA. The sample table holds about 130,000 clones, of which almost 90% were seen once. The ten largest clones represent 1.4% to 1.5% of the sample.

The sequence joins TRBV18 to TRBJ1-3, and 7 bases in between align with TRBD1. The source is a man aged 25-45 years in good health and CMV-seronegative. Sequencing was carried out using PBMCs. At the DNA level, the sequence is TGTGCCAGCTCAGGAGAACAGGGGCGCCTTGGAAACACCATATATTTT. Translated, it gives CASSGEQGRLGNTIYF.